The 31 T cell receptor beta chains below come from one sample, sequenced in a study of regulatory T cells in long-lasting Graves disease. iRepertoire HTBI primers and Arm-PCR of CDR3 regions built TCR beta libraries. TCRdb analysed the multiplex PCR reads with MiXCR anew, one entry per CDR3 protein. The table includes approximately 470,000 distinct CDR3 sequences, 20% to 25% detected once. Time point given: persistent/refractory GD, antithyroid drugs over 5 years with positive TRAb. From RNA extracted from PBMCs, the TCR library was made. The sample was peripheral blood mononuclear cells (PBMCs), taken when the disease was refractory, from a patient treated with antithyroid drugs. The source of these receptors is a female donor with Graves disease.

This clonotype was seen a handful of times. The chain recombines TRBV28 with TRBJ2-7; 7 bases align to TRBD1. The ends lost 0 bases at V and 5 bases at J; junction bases unmatched: 7. The CDR3 totals 15 residues. Per the germline V gene, CDR1 is MDHEN and CDR2 is SYDVKM. DNA for the CDR3: TGTGCCAGCAGTTTATGGGGAAAGGGGGCCAACGAGCAGTACTTC. As protein: CASSLWGKGANEQYF.

The chain recombines TRBV11-2 with TRBJ1-5; D is undetermined. V was cut by 6 bases and J by 2 bases, with 8 bases left in between. Germline V gene lookup returns CDR1 SGHAT and CDR2 FQNNGV. There are 13 residues in the CDR3. In DNA, the CDR3 is TGTGCCAGCAGTTCAGTTCGCAATCAGCCCCAGCATTTT. Translation: CASSSVRNQPQHF.

This chain connects TRBV5-1 to TRBJ2-7, with D hard to call. The ends were cut back, 1 base at V and 3 bases at J, with 11 bases in the middle. The CDR3 covers 14 residues. Germline V gene lookup returns CDR1 SGHRS and CDR2 YFSETQ. DNA for the CDR3: TGCGCCAGCAGCTTGATTTCCCCCAACTACGAGCAGTACTTC. It translates to CASSLISPNYEQYF.

About this clonotype itself: A much larger clone differs from this one at a single base, so this may be a read error. CDR3 bases: TGTGCCGGTGGGGACAGCTATGGCTACACCTTC. It translates to CAGGDSYGYTF. The chain carries TRBV28 and TRBJ1-2, with TRBD1 matching 7 bases. V shed 11 bases and J 4 bases; nucleotides not matched to a gene: 4. Germline CDR1 MDHEN, CDR2 SYDVKM. The length of the CDR3 is 11 residues.

This clonotype showed up many times. The V and J genes are TRBV27 and TRBJ1-4; D call uncertain. Between the trimmed V and J ends, which lost 6 bases and 7 bases, there was a span of 15 bases. Germline-derived CDR1 and CDR2 are MNHEY and SMNVEV (reference sequence). The CDR3 has 14 amino acids. This CDR3 is CASSPGPVPEKLFF. The CDR3 DNA sequence: TGTGCCAGCAGCCCGGGCCCCGTCCCTGAAAAACTGTTTTTT.

This chain connects TRBV7-9 to TRBJ2-6, with D maybe TRBD1 (6 bases). Germline lookup yields CDR1 SEHNR and CDR2 FQNEAQ (reference sequence). V was clipped by 1 base and J by 2 bases, with 18 bases between them. The CDR3 has 19 residues. The CDR3 sequence: CASSLVKGEPLTGANVLTF. Here the CDR3 DNA reads TGTGCCAGCAGCTTAGTAAAGGGGGAACCCCTAACTGGGGCCAACGTCCTGACTTTC.

Worth noting for this clonotype: One base away lies a much larger clone, so this may be a sequencing read error. The conserved phenylalanine or tryptophan normally closing the CDR3 is absent here, so this likely arose from a read error. J is TRBJ1-1 and V is TRBV28, with unresolved D. CDR3 length: 12 residues. Germline CDR1 reads MDHEN; CDR2 reads SYDVKM. With 3 bases removed from V and 8 bases from J, the gap between germline ends came to 10 bases. The CDR3 sequence: CASSLRGAEAFL. CDR3 sequence (DNA): TGTGCCAGCAGTTTGAGAGGAGCCGAAGCTTTCCTT.

This clonotype was seen many times. This chain uses TRBV13 with TRBJ2-7; D remains unclear. Germline V gives CDR1 PRHDT, CDR2 FYEKMQ (reference sequence). The length of the CDR3 is 13 residues. Trimming removed 3 bases at V and 6 bases at J, with 12 bases between. Here the CDR3 reads CASSFAASSEQYF. In nucleotides, the CDR3 is TGTGCCAGCAGCTTTGCCGCCTCCAGCGAGCAGTACTTC.

V usage is TRBV6-5 and J usage is TRBJ2-1, with TRBD2 as a possible D gene (5 bases). The CDR3 runs to 16 residues. The germline gives CDR1 MNHEY, CDR2 SVGAGI. The germline V and J ends were trimmed by 0 bases and 6 bases, with 15 bases remaining between them. As DNA, the CDR3 is TGTGCCAGCAGTTACTCGGGGAGAGAATGGCGCAATGAGCAGTTCTTC. This translates into CASSYSGREWRNEQFF.

This clonotype was picked up many times. V is TRBV29-1 and J is TRBJ2-7, with 7 positions matching TRBD1. The germline gives CDR1 SQVTM, CDR2 ANQGSEA. CDR3 length: 12 amino acids. Trimming took 6 bases from V and 6 from J; bases not matched to a gene: 8. Here the CDR3 reads CSVAQGVLEQYF. The CDR3 coding sequence is TGCAGCGTCGCCCAGGGGGTTCTCGAGCAGTACTTC.

Comment on this clonotype: The conserved phenylalanine or tryptophan is not found at the CDR3 terminus, so this likely reflects a read error. The chain employs TRBV7-9 and TRBJ1-1; D is ambiguous. The CDR3 loop spans 12 amino acids. Per germline, CDR1 SEHNR and CDR2 FQNEAQ (reference sequence). V dropped 7 bases and J dropped 1 base, with 7 bases sitting between them. The CDR3 loop reads CASTRGNTEAFL. The CDR3 nucleotides are TGTGCCAGCACGCGGGGGAACACTGAAGCTTTCCTT.

This clonotype was recorded many times. The rearrangement joins TRBV28 to TRBJ2-7; no firm D call. Trimming stripped 3 bases from V and 1 base from J, with 13 bases between. This CDR3 is built from 15 residues. Germline lookup yields CDR1 MDHEN and CDR2 SYDVKM. Here the CDR3 reads CASSLGRTASYEQYF. In DNA, the CDR3 is TGTGCCAGCAGTTTGGGAAGGACGGCTTCCTACGAGCAGTACTTC.

This clonotype has ten or more counts. The chain joins TRBV28 to TRBJ1-4; D remains ambiguous. V lost 3 bases to trimming and J lost 8 bases, with 4 bases between them. The CDR3 sequence is 11 residues long. Germline V gene sequence: CDR1 MDHEN, CDR2 SYDVKM. CDR3 residues: CASSLLEKLFF. In nucleotides, the CDR3 is TGTGCCAGCAGTTTGCTAGAAAAACTGTTTTTT.

This chain joins TRBV6-1 and TRBJ2-3, with D perhaps matching TRBD1 (5 bases). The CDR3 contains 11 residues. CDR1 and CDR2 (germline): MNHNS, SASEGT. Between the trimmed V and J ends, which lost 1 base and 10 bases, there was a span of 6 bases. The CDR3 nucleotides are TGTGCCAGCAGTGAAGAAGGGGCGCAGTATTTT. Its translation: CASSEEGAQYF.

This clonotype was seen at least ten times. This rearrangement joins TRBV11-2 to TRBJ1-6; D not resolved. V dropped 4 bases and J dropped 4 bases, with 8 bases sitting between them. The CDR3 runs 14 residues. CDR1 and CDR2 from the germline V gene are SGHAT and FQNNGV. Here the CDR3 reads CASSSNSYNSPLHF. As DNA, the CDR3 is TGTGCCAGCAGCTCCAACTCTTATAATTCACCCCTCCACTTT.

This clonotype came up many times. J is TRBJ2-5 and V is TRBV7-2; D ambiguous. The V gene's germline CDR1 is SGHTA and CDR2 FQGNSA. V lost 5 bases and J lost 5, with 12 bases in between. The CDR3 runs 13 residues. Written as DNA, the CDR3 is TGTGCCAGCAGCACCGGACGGATGGAGACCCAGTACTTC. Amino acid sequence: CASSTGRMETQYF.

About this clonotype: This may be a read error, as it is one base from a much larger clone. This chain uses TRBV24-1 with TRBJ2-5, with 9 nucleotides matching TRBD1. Germline values: CDR1 KGHDR, CDR2 SFDVKD. CDR3 size: 16 residues. This CDR3 is CATSENSDRGQGTQYF. For the CDR3, the DNA is TGTGCCACCAGTGAAAATTCGGACAGGGGCCAAGGGACCCAGTACTTC.

This clonotype was seen just once. The genes are TRBV5-1 and TRBJ2-3, with a possible D match to TRBD1 (6 bases). The CDR3 contains 16 residues. CDR1 and CDR2 from the germline V gene are SGHRS and YFSETQ. V lost 4 bases to trimming and J lost 2 bases, with 17 bases between them. CDR3 DNA sequence: TGCGCCAGCAGCGCAGCCCAGGGGTCCTTCACAGATACGCAGTATTTT. As protein: CASSAAQGSFTDTQYF.

The gene calls are TRBV19 and TRBJ1-1, with D perhaps TRBD1 (5 bases). This CDR3 has 14 amino acids. From germline, CDR1 is LNHDA and CDR2 SQIVND (reference sequence). Trimming cost V 9 bases and J 0 bases, with 14 bases left between them. CDR3 in DNA: TGTGCCAGCAGCCGCACGGACATGAACACTGAAGCTTTCTTT. Protein sequence: CASSRTDMNTEAFF.

This clonotype has only a few counts. The CDR3 sequence: CSARGQVSYNSPLHF. The CDR3 region has the DNA TGCAGTGCTAGAGGGCAGGTCTCCTATAATTCACCCCTCCACTTT. The chain recombines TRBV20-1 with TRBJ1-6; no definite D call. The V gene lost 1 base and the J gene lost 0 bases, with 7 bases spanning the gap. Germline assignment: CDR1 DFQATT and CDR2 SNEGSKA (reference sequence). The CDR3 runs 15 residues.

This clonotype has a count of ten or more. DNA of the CDR3: TGTGCCAGCAGTTACGGGCAAAACTATGGCTACACCTTC. Protein product: CASSYGQNYGYTF. The chain links TRBV6-5 to TRBJ1-2; D not certain. The CDR3 covers 13 residues. Trimming removed 2 bases from V and 2 bases from J, with 6 bases in between. In germline, CDR1 is MNHEY, CDR2 SVGAGI.

The chain couples TRBV9 to TRBJ2-2; D may correspond to TRBD1 or TRBD2 (5 bases each). The CDR3 loop spans 15 amino acids. CDR1 SGDLS and CDR2 YYNGEE come from the germline V gene. Between the trimmed V and J ends, which lost 1 base and 4 bases, there was a span of 11 bases. The CDR3 loop reads CASSVRGVGTGELFF. In nucleotides, the CDR3 is TGTGCCAGCAGCGTACGAGGGGTCGGCACCGGGGAGCTGTTTTTT.

This clonotype came up once. The chain recombines TRBV7-8 with TRBJ2-7; D gene ambiguous. Deletions cut 1 base from V and 1 base from J, with 11 bases between. The germline V gene encodes CDR1 SGHVS and CDR2 FQNEAQ. The CDR3 spans 15 residues. The CDR3 coding sequence is TGTGCCAGCAGCTTAGTCGCTACGCCTTCCTACGAGCAGTACTTC. Residues: CASSLVATPSYEQYF.

This clonotype showed up many times. The genes are TRBV20-1 and TRBJ2-5, with TRBD2 as a possible D gene (5 bases). V dropped 3 bases and J dropped 1 base, with 21 bases sitting between them. The germline CDR1 and CDR2 sequences are DFQATT and SNEGSKA (reference sequence). The CDR3 is 17 residues long. The DNA of the CDR3 is TGCAGTGCTAGTCATTGGTTCGGAGGATCGCCCCAAGAGACCCAGTACTTC. This codes for CSASHWFGGSPQETQYF.

This rearrangement joins TRBV20-1 to TRBJ2-7; D perhaps matches TRBD1 (6 bases). Looked up from germline, CDR1 is DFQATT and CDR2 is SNEGSKA (reference sequence). The CDR3 is made up of 14 amino acids. Trimming removed 1 base from V and 3 bases from J, with 13 bases in between. CDR3 in amino acids: CSARAQTGNYEQYF. The DNA for the CDR3 is TGCAGTGCTAGAGCCCAAACAGGGAACTACGAGCAGTACTTC.

The J gene is TRBJ2-2, the V gene TRBV4-1; D ambiguous. The V gene's germline CDR1 is MGHRA and CDR2 YSYEKL. The CDR3 spans 9 residues. Written as DNA, the CDR3 is TGCGGCTCAGTCGGGGAGCTGTTTTTT. Its translation is CGSVGELFF.

This clonotype was seen a handful of times. The V call is TRBV5-1, the J call TRBJ2-2; TRBD1 is a possible D gene (6 bases). The CDR3 runs 17 residues. Germline V CDR1 and CDR2: SGHRS, YFSETQ. Trimming took 0 bases from V and 1 from J, leaving 13 bases between them. CDR3 in amino acids: CASSLAAKGQNTGELFF. CDR3 DNA sequence: TGCGCCAGCAGCTTGGCCGCAAAGGGACAGAACACCGGGGAGCTGTTTTTT. Complete variable domain (other parts from reference TRBV5-1 and TRBJ2-2): KAGVTQTPRYLIKTRGQQVTLSCSPISGHRSVSWYQQTPGQGLQFLFEYFSETQRNKGNFPGRFSGRQFSNSRSEMNVSTLELGDSALYLCASSLAAKGQNTGELFFGEGSRLTVL.

The sample holds many counts of this clonotype. This rearrangement joins TRBV27 to TRBJ2-2; 10 nucleotides match TRBD2. From germline, CDR1 is MNHEY and CDR2 SMNVEV (reference sequence). The ends lost 5 bases at V and 0 bases at J; junction bases unmatched: 3. The CDR3 is made up of 16 amino acids. CDR3 amino acids: CASSTGLAPNTGELFF. The CDR3 DNA follows: TGTGCCAGCAGTACGGGACTAGCGCCGAACACCGGGGAGCTGTTTTTT.

The table lists this clonotype with many counts. The V call is TRBV11-2, the J call TRBJ2-7, with D possibly TRBD1 on 6 matching bases. Trimming removed 5 bases from V and 5 bases from J, with 19 bases in between. This CDR3 is 15 amino acids long. Germline V gene data show CDR1 as SGHAT and CDR2 as FQNNGV. The CDR3 region has the DNA TGTGCCAGCAGCGTGATCAGGGGTAATTTGAACGAGCAGTACTTC. This sequence encodes CASSVIRGNLNEQYF.

As to this clonotype: One junction end does not reproduce the germline sequence, and a read error may be involved. The V call is TRBV28, the J call TRBJ2-6; perhaps TRBD2 as D (7 bases). The CDR3 is 13 amino acids. Germline lookup yields CDR1 MDHEN and CDR2 SYDVKM. CDR3 region: CASGVAGADVLTF. The CDR3 bases are TGTGCCAGCGGGGTCGCGGGGGCCGACGTCCTGACTTTC.

This clonotype was found many times. The J gene is TRBJ1-1, the V gene TRBV27, with 8 bases that match TRBD1. The CDR3 is 17 residues long. J was trimmed by 4 bases and V by 4 bases; bases with no gene match: 14. Germline values: CDR1 MNHEY, CDR2 SMNVEV (reference sequence). The CDR3 nucleotides are TGTGCCAGCAGTTCTTCCTGGGCAGGGGGCCCTGTCACTGAAGCTTTCTTT. Protein sequence: CASSSSWAGGPVTEAFF.